By frequency in the sample, the clone carrying this TCR beta chain is medium-sized. Its matching antigen is unknown. Each TCR cDNA molecule carried a unique molecular identifier. One entry per CDR3 protein, called by TCRdb with MiXCR from the 5' RACE reads. The sample yields several thousand distinct CDR3 sequences, 8% seen once. Time point defined: sample taken at primary tumor resection. The data derive from a study of spatial heterogeneity in lung cancer. Whole-study context: On average, each unique TCR and UMI combination appeared more than ten times in raw reads.

The study, taken as a whole, reports: Higher tumor mutation counts went along with higher counts of expanded intratumoral alpha and beta TCRs.

The sample consisted of lung tumor tissue, taken at surgery. This TCR was recovered from a male donor with early-stage non-small cell lung cancer.

CDR3 coding DNA: TGCGCCAGCAGCCCAGACCTGTCAACAGGGTGGGTAGGGGACACTGAAGCTTTCTTT. It yields the protein CASSPDLSTGWVGDTEAFF. The chain joins TRBV4-3 to TRBJ1-1, with D tentatively TRBD1 (6 bases). Germline V CDR1 and CDR2: LGHNA, YSLEER. The CDR3 has 19 amino acids. The germline V and J ends were trimmed by 4 bases and 3 bases, with 27 bases remaining between them.